This T cell receptor (beta chain) was documented in a study of cytomegalovirus exposure and HLA in healthy donors. The study ran its PCR with 60 Vbeta and 13 Jbeta primers. Some clones are missing from TCRdb's copy, which holds only in-frame ones; the method was immunoSEQ multiplex PCR. The sample contains about 190,000 clones, about 81% of which appear only once. Participants comprised healthy donors of bone marrow. Nominally healthy donors were sampled, though unrecorded immune exposures were likely. V lost 4 bases, J lost 4 bases, and 13 bases lay in between. CDR1 MNHEY and CDR2 SVGAGI come from the germline V gene. There are 14 residues in the CDR3.

Specimen: PBMCs. The receptor was isolated from a woman younger than 35 in good health and CMV-seropositive. The chain recombines TRBV6-5 with TRBJ1-2; no definite D call. CDR3 coding DNA: TGTGCCAGCAGTTCCTATCGCGAAGTCTATGGCTACACCTTC. Amino acid sequence: CASSSYREVYGYTF.